Below, 10 T cell receptor beta chains from the same sample are listed, as sequenced in a study of blood T cell repertoires in COVID-19. Repertoires were generated with immunoSEQ multiplex PCR, while TCRdb's copy carries only in-frame clones and drops some. The repertoire holds 190,000 or so clones, with 85% as singletons. Sequencing input: PBMCs or T cells enriched from blood (not recorded which). These receptors originate from a man aged 40-50 years who had recovered from COVID-19.

The V call is TRBV21-1, the J call TRBJ2-7; whether TRBD2, the table's D call, matches the DNA was not checked. TRBV21-1 represents a pseudogene. The CDR3 consists of 15 residues. The CDR3 sequence: CASSLGLHHRYEQYF. DNA for the CDR3: TGTGCCAGCAGCTTGGGACTACACCACCGCTACGAGCAGTACTTC.

The chain combines TRBV6-6 with TRBJ1-1, with 8 bases fitting TRBD1. V lost 5 bases, J lost 1 base, and 9 bases stayed unmatched. CDR1 is MNHNY and CDR2 is SVGAGI in the germline V gene (reference sequence). CDR3 length: 16 amino acids. CDR3 DNA sequence: TGTGCCAGCAGTCGAAATCGACAGGGGCCGAACACTGAAGCTTTCTTT. Translating it yields CASSRNRQGPNTEAFF.

V usage is TRBV7-3 and J usage is TRBJ2-1, with 8 bases that match TRBD2. The CDR3 is made up of 15 amino acids. Germline assignment: CDR1 SGHTA and CDR2 FQGTGA. V was pared by 5 bases and J by 6 bases, with 9 bases of the junction left unmatched. DNA for the CDR3: TGTGCCAGCAGCACTCGACTAGCGCCATCCAATGAGCAGTTCTTC. This encodes CASSTRLAPSNEQFF.

CDR3 sequence (DNA): TGTGCCAGCAGCCGCCCTGGGCGACACAATGAGCAGTTCTTC. It yields the protein CASSRPGRHNEQFF. The chain carries TRBV7-3 and TRBJ2-1; D uncertain. CDR1 SGHTA and CDR2 FQGTGA come from the germline V gene. This CDR3 contains 14 residues. V lost 5 bases, J lost 5 bases, and 13 bases lay in between.

The chain joins TRBV24-1 to TRBJ2-1, with TRBD2 identical over 10 bases. Germline trimming cut 1 base from V and 5 bases from J; bases unmatched to any gene: 1. This CDR3 spans 15 amino acids. Germline assignment: CDR1 KGHDR and CDR2 SFDVKD. The CDR3 reads CATSDFLAGDNEQFF. The DNA of the CDR3 is TGTGCCACCAGTGATTTTCTAGCGGGGGACAATGAGCAGTTCTTC.

This clone was found once. J is TRBJ1-3 and V is TRBV5-4, with D hard to call. CDR3 size: 15 residues. Per the germline V gene, CDR1 is SGHNT and CDR2 is YYREEE (reference sequence). V lost 4 bases and J 0 bases, leaving 11 bases between the germline ends. CDR3 residues: CASSIDMNSGNTIYF. The DNA of the CDR3 is TGTGCCAGCAGCATAGATATGAACTCTGGAAACACCATATATTTT.

The rearrangement joins TRBV6-5 to TRBJ2-7, with 10 nucleotides matching TRBD1. There are 14 residues in the CDR3. Per germline, CDR1 MNHEY and CDR2 SVGAGI. Germline trimming cut 5 bases from V and 7 bases from J; bases unmatched to any gene: 8. The CDR3 DNA sequence: TGTGCCAGCAGTCTAGACAGGGGGCGGAAAGAGCAGTACTTC. Translation: CASSLDRGRKEQYF.

As for this clone: The identical CDR3 is also encoded by other nucleotide sequences in the sample. The V and J genes are TRBV7-2 and TRBJ2-2; 9 nucleotides agree with TRBD2. The CDR3 spans 15 residues. V lost 5 bases, J lost 3 bases, and 4 bases stayed unmatched. The V gene's germline CDR1 is SGHTA and CDR2 FQGNSA. CDR3 nucleotides: TGTGCCAGCAGCCTAAGACTAGCGGACACCGGGGAGCTGTTTTTT. This gives the protein CASSLRLADTGELFF. Filled out from reference TRBV7-2 and TRBJ2-2, the complete variable domain reads GAGVSQSPSNKVTEKGKDVELRCDPISGHTALYWYRQSLGQGLEFLIYFQGNSAPDKSGLPSDRFSAERTGGSVSTLTIQRTQQEDSAVYLCASSLRLADTGELFFGEGSRLTVL.

This clone was counted only a few times. The CDR3 DNA is TGTGCCAGCAGCGGAGCAGGGGGCCGGGGCTATGGCTACACCTTC. Its translation is CASSGAGGRGYGYTF. The chain recombines TRBV5-4 with TRBJ1-2; TRBD1 matches at 8 bases. Germline V gene data show CDR1 as SGHNT and CDR2 as YYREEE (reference sequence). CDR3 length: 15 residues. V lost 4 bases to trimming and J lost 4 bases; unmatched junction nucleotides: 9.

V usage is TRBV5-5 and J usage is TRBJ1-3, with a possible D match to TRBD1 (5 bases). Trimming left V 4 bases short and J 2 bases short, with 13 bases between. The CDR3 runs 15 residues. CDR1 and CDR2 (germline): SGHKS, YYEKEE (reference sequence). In DNA form, the CDR3 reads TGTGCCAGCAGCCGAGGGGCGGGAACTGGAAACACCATATATTTT. Protein sequence: CASSRGAGTGNTIYF.